This record looks at one T cell receptor (beta chain) sequence and its context. The data belong to a study of blood T cell repertoires in COVID-19. TCRdb's table, derived via immunoSEQ multiplex PCR, lists solely in-frame clones and lacks some. The top ten hold about 4.6% of the sample, which has about 51,000 clones, 70% to 90% seen once. Germline CDR1 and CDR2: SGHRS and YFSETQ. The CDR3 sequence is 16 residues long. With 4 bases removed from V and 2 bases from J, the gap between germline ends came to 18 bases. This TCR came from an elderly man with active COVID-19. The V call is TRBV5-1, the J call TRBJ2-5; D might be TRBD2 (6 bases). The sequencing sample was made of peripheral blood. CDR3 sequence: CASSRNPSGVQETQYF. DNA of the CDR3: TGCGCCAGCAGCAGGAACCCATCGGGAGTACAAGAGACCCAGTACTTC.